Listed below are T cell receptor beta chains from one sample, sequenced in a study of blood T cell repertoires in COVID-19. Profiling relied on immunoSEQ multiplex PCR, and the TCRdb table lists in-frame clones only, not all of them. The table includes about 330,000 clones, roughly 90% detected once. Material: peripheral blood. The source is a woman between 45 and 65 years old with active or convalescent COVID-19. Both conserved end residues are part of each CDR3. Fields, in order: clone size, J gene, D gene, CDR3 length, V gene, CDR3 DNA, CDR3 protein. A D gene is named only where the DNA matches it firmly. Part of the rows lack a size; the others show once, few, many or a class for expanded clones.

.,TRBJ1-1,.,14,TRBV2,TGTGCCAGCAGTGAGCTTTCGGGGGTCACTGAAGCTTTCTTT,CASSELSGVTEAFF
.,TRBJ1-3,.,16,TRBV7-2,TGTGCCAGCAGCTTAGCGGATCTAGGAGTAAGAAACACCATATATTTT,CASSLADLGVRNTIYF
.,TRBJ2-1,TRBD2,15,TRBV11-3,TGTGCCAGCAGCTTTGGAGCGGGGGAATACAATGAGCAGTTCTTC,CASSFGAGEYNEQFF
.,TRBJ2-2,TRBD2,15,TRBV6-5,TGTGCCAGCAGGCTTAGCGGGGTTAACACCGGGGAGCTGTTTTTT,CASRLSGVNTGELFF
.,TRBJ2-7,TRBD1,15,TRBV27,TGTGCCAGCAGTTTAGGGACAGCAACTCTGTACGAGCAGTACTTC,CASSLGTATLYEQYF
.,TRBJ2-7,.,15,TRBV4-2,TGTGCCAGCAGCCAAGGGGCACAGAAATATTACGAGCAGTACTTC,CASSQGAQKYYEQYF
.,TRBJ1-3,TRBD1,20,TRBV9,TGTGCCAGCAGCGGACCCGGGACAGGGGGACTGTTAAGCTCTGGAAACACCATATATTTT,CASSGPGTGGLLSSGNTIYF
once,TRBJ2-5,.,11,TRBV7-8,TGTGCCAGCAGCACCCGGGAGACCCAGTACTTC,CASSTRETQYF
.,TRBJ2-5,TRBD2,15,TRBV30,TGTGCCTGGAGACTAGCGGGAGGGCCTTACGAGACCCAGTACTTC,CAWRLAGGPYETQYF
.,TRBJ1-2,.,15,TRBV7-9,TGTGCCAGCAGCTTTCAGGGCTCTCAGGAGTATGGCTACACCTTC,CASSFQGSQEYGYTF
few,TRBJ2-3,TRBD2,17,TRBV7-9,TGTGCCAGCAGCTTAGATGCCGGGACTAGAAGGGCAGATACGCAGTATTTT,CASSLDAGTRRADTQYF
once,TRBJ1-1,.,13,TRBV5-5,TGTGCCAGCAGCTTGGCCGGGGGGCGGGAAGCTTTCTTT,CASSLAGGREAFF
.,TRBJ2-3,TRBD1,12,TRBV29-1,TGCAGCTTGGGACAGGGGACAGATACGCAGTATTTT,CSLGQGTDTQYF
.,TRBJ2-3,TRBD1,15,TRBV28,TGTGCCAGCAGTGTGGACAGGGGTAACACAGATACGCAGTATTTT,CASSVDRGNTDTQYF
.,TRBJ1-6,.,16,TRBV3-1/TRBV3-2,TGTGCCAGCAGCCCACCTTCAAGGGGCAATAATTCACCCCTCCACTTT,CASSPPSRGNNSPLHF
.,TRBJ2-7,.,14,TRBV15,TGTGCCACCAGCTCCGGGACTGGACCCTACGAGCAGTACTTC,CATSSGTGPYEQYF
.,TRBJ2-7,TRBD1,16,TRBV27,TGTGCCAGCAGTCCCCTGAACCCCGGACAGGGAAGCGAGCAGTACTTC,CASSPLNPGQGSEQYF
.,TRBJ2-7,TRBD1,14,TRBV29-1,TGCAGCGTTGTGGCCGACAGGGGGGTCCACGAGCAGTACTTC,CSVVADRGVHEQYF
.,TRBJ1-1,.,14,TRBV7-2,TGTGCCAGCAGCTTATACCAGGGCGACACTGAAGCTTTCTTT,CASSLYQGDTEAFF
.,TRBJ2-3,.,15,TRBV19,TGTGCCAATAGTCCATTACTAGCAGGTACAGATACGCAGTATTTT,CANSPLLAGTDTQYF
.,TRBJ2-1,.,17,TRBV7-2,TGTGCCAGCAGCCCCCTGAGGGGGGGCCGTGGGGAAAATGAGCAGTTCTTC,CASSPLRGGRGENEQFF
.,TRBJ1-2,TRBD1,15,TRBV13,TGTGCCAGCAGCTTAGGGTGGGACAGGGGATATGGCTACACCTTC,CASSLGWDRGYGYTF
.,TRBJ2-2,TRBD1,14,TRBV19,TGTGCCAGTAGTCCTACAGGGGATTCCGGGGAGCTGTTTTTT,CASSPTGDSGELFF
.,TRBJ1-5,.,14,TRBV6-4,TGTGCCAGCAGTGAAAGTGAGGGTGATCAGCCCCAGCATTTT,CASSESEGDQPQHF
.,TRBJ2-5,TRBD2,15,TRBV30,TGTGCCTGCGGTGGGAGCGGGGGTGCCCAAGAGACCCAGTACTTC,CACGGSGGAQETQYF
once,TRBJ1-5,.,13,TRBV6-5,TGTGCCAGCCACACTAGCCGTAATCAGCCCCAGCATTTT,CASHTSRNQPQHF
.,TRBJ1-2,TRBD1,12,TRBV3-1/TRBV3-2,TGTGCCAGCAGCGCCCTACAGGGGGGCTACACCTTC,CASSALQGGYTF
.,TRBJ2-2,.,16,TRBV7-3,TGTGCCAGCAGCGTCACGGGGGGCCCAAACACCGGGGAGCTGTTTTTT,CASSVTGGPNTGELFF
.,TRBJ1-1,.,14,TRBV18,TGTGCCAGCTCACCAAGGGAGTTGGACACTGAAGCTTTCTTT,CASSPRELDTEAFF
.,TRBJ2-5,.,16,TRBV11-1,TGTGCCAGCAGCTTCCTGACACACAGGTCAGGAGAGACCCAGTACTTC,CASSFLTHRSGETQYF
few,TRBJ1-5,.,15,TRBV4-1,TGCGCCAGCAGCCAAGTGACGGGGAGCAATCAGCCCCAGCATTTT,CASSQVTGSNQPQHF
once,TRBJ1-5,.,13,TRBV18,TGTGCCAGCTCACCACAGACAAATCAGCCCCAGCATTTT,CASSPQTNQPQHF
few,TRBJ2-5,.,12,TRBV5-1,TGCGCCAGCAGCCAATACCAAGAGACCCAGTACTTC,CASSQYQETQYF
few,TRBJ1-1,TRBD1,13,TRBV7-3,TGTGCCAGCAGCCGGGACAGGGACACTGAAGCTTTCTTT,CASSRDRDTEAFF
.,TRBJ1-1,.,14,TRBV19,TGTGCCACCGCCCCCCCGGGAGGGGACACTGAAGCTTTCTTT,CATAPPGGDTEAFF